The T cell receptor (beta chain) described here comes from a study of blood T cell repertoires in COVID-19. Across the whole study: Researchers got acute and convalescent COVID-19 samples from the United States, Italy and Spain. Sources were T cells, B-cell-depleted T cells, or PBMCs; the material itself was cDNA or gDNA.

In the original workflow: Quantification of nucleated cells was approximated via reference gene primer amplification. Clones were read by immunoSEQ multiplex PCR, and TCRdb kept only the in-frame ones, dropping some. D and trimming were read from the DNA, whereas the V and J calls and clone size are those reported in that table. Here the sample spans 210,000 or so clones, 65% to 85% being singletons. V was shortened by 4 bases and J by 4 bases, with 12 bases between the two germline ends. Germline CDR1 is SGHDT and CDR2 is YYEEEE. This CDR3 comprises 14 residues. The clonotype originates from a man aged 50-60 years with active or convalescent COVID-19. The rearrangement uses TRBV5-6 and TRBJ1-5; D possibly corresponds to TRBD1 (6 bases). Material: peripheral blood. The CDR3 DNA is TGTGCCAGCAGCCTGACAGGAACTAATCAGCCCCAGCATTTT. Translation gives CASSLTGTNQPQHF.